The T cell receptor beta chain described here comes from a study of cytomegalovirus exposure and HLA in healthy donors. Study context: An earlier analysis identified approximately 120 million unique TCR beta sequences in 150 million to 200 million T cells. Whole-study findings and limits: Across all donors, roughly uniform sequencing depth was an assumption of the presence/absence analyses. Sequencing had likely introduced a cluster of highly shared sequence variants as an artifact. Across HLA loci, a later analysis found differing TCR association rates, with DRB1 most and HLA-C fewest.

A note on this clone: Its antigen is as yet unknown.

The CDR3 runs 15 residues. Per germline, CDR1 SGDLS and CDR2 YYNGEE. V lost 2 bases and J 3 bases, leaving 9 bases between the germline ends. Use of 60 Vbeta and 13 Jbeta primers characterized the PCR. The assay was immunoSEQ multiplex PCR, and TCRdb's table has in-frame clones only and misses some. The table shows some 120,000 clones, with around three quarters occurring only once. This sequence was found in a man younger than 40 in good health and CMV-seronegative. V is TRBV9 and J is TRBJ1-6, with D possibly matching TRBD1 (6 bases). What was sequenced was PBMCs. CDR3 loop: CASSVDSFYNSPLHF. The DNA of the CDR3 is TGTGCCAGCAGCGTGGACAGCTTCTATAATTCACCCCTCCACTTT.